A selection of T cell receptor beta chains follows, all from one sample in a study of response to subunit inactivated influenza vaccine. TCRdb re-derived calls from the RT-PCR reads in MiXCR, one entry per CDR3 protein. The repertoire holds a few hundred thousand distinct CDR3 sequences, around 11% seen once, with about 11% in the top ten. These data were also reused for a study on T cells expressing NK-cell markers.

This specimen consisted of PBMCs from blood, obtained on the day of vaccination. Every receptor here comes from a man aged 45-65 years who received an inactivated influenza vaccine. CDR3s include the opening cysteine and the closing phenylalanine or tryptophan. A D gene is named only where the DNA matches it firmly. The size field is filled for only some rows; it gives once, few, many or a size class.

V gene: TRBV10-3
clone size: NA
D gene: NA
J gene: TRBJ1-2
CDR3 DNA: TGTGCCATCAGTGACGGGAGGACAGCTAACTATGGCTACACCTTC
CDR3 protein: CAISDGRTANYGYTF

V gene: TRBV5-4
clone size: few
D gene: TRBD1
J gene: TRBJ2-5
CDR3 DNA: TGTGCCAGCAGCGATTCCGGGACAGAAGAGACCCAGTACTTC
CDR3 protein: CASSDSGTEETQYF

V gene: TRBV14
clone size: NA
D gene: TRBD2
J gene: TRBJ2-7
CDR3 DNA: TGTGCCAGCAGCCAATTACTAGCGGGAGGGCCTTACGAGCAGTACTTC
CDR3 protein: CASSQLLAGGPYEQYF

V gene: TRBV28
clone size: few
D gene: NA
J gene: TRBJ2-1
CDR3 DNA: TGTGCCAGCAGTTTCGGGTCTAGCCCGCTCTTC
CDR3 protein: CASSFGSSPLF

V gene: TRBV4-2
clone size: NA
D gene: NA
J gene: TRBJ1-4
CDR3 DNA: TGTGCCAGCAGCCCTGAGGGGACAAATAATGAAAAACTGTTTTTT
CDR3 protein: CASSPEGTNNEKLFF

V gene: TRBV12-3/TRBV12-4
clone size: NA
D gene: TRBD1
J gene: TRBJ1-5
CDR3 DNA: TGTGCCAGCAGTCTAGGACAGGGTGGGCATCAGCCCCAGCATTTT
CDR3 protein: CASSLGQGGHQPQHF

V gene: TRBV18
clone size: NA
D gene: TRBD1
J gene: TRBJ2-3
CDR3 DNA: TGTGCCAGCTCAACAGGGGGCTGGGTTCCACCAGATACGCAGTATTTT
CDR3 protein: CASSTGGWVPPDTQYF

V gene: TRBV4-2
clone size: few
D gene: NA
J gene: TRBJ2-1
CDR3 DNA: TGTGCCAGCAGCCAAGAAACCAGGAGCTCCTACAATGAGCAGTTCTTC
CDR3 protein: CASSQETRSSYNEQFF

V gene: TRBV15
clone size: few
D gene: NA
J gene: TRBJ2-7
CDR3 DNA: TGTGCCACCAGCAGAGATCTGGGCAGGGGCTACGAGCAGTACTTC
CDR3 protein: CATSRDLGRGYEQYF

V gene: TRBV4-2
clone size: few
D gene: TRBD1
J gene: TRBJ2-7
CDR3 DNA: TGTGCCAGCAGCCAAGCTCGGGACAGGGTGTCGTACGAGCAGTACTTC
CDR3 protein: CASSQARDRVSYEQYF

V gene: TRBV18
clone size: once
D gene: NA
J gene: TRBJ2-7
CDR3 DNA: TGTGCCAGCTCACCTGGGATCGGGGGCCACGAGCAGTACTTC
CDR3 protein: CASSPGIGGHEQYF

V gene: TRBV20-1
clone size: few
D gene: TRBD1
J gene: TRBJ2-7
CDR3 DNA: TGCAGTGCTTGGGACAGGGGGTTTACCTACGAGCAGTACTTC
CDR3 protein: CSAWDRGFTYEQYF

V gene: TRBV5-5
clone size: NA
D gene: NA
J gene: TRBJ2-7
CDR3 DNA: TGTGCCAGCAGCCTGGGGACGTACGGGACAATCTACGAGCAGTACTTC
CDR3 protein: CASSLGTYGTIYEQYF

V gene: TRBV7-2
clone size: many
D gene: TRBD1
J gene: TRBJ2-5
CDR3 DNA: TGTGCCAGCAGCTACTGGACAGGGGCGTGGGAGACCCAGTACTTC
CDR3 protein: CASSYWTGAWETQYF

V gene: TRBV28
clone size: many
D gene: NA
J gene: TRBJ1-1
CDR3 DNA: TGTGCCAGCTTTGTCGGGGGAGACACTGAAGCTTTCTTT
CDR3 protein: CASFVGGDTEAFF

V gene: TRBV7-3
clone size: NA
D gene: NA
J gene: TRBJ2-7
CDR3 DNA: TGTGCCAGCAGCTTACATCGGGCAAACTCCTACGAGCAGTACTTC
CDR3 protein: CASSLHRANSYEQYF

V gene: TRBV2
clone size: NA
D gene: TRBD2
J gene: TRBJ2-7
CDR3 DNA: TGTGCCAGCAGATATAGCGGGAGGGTGTTTTTCTTC
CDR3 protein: CASRYSGRVFFF

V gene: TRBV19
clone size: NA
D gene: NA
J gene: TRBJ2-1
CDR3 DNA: TGTGCCAGTAGTATAGGGCAGGGGGGGGCTGAGCAGTTCTTC
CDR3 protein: CASSIGQGGAEQFF

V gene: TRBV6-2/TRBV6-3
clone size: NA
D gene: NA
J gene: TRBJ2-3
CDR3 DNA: TGTGCCAGCAACCCACAGGGATCAGATACGCAGTATTTT
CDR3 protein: CASNPQGSDTQYF